One sample yielded the 2 T cell receptor beta chains listed below, sequenced in a study of blood T cell repertoires in COVID-19. The repertoire was sequenced with immunoSEQ multiplex PCR; TCRdb's copy has only in-frame clones and lacks some. This sample has 270,000 or so clones, with approximately 91% found just once. Specimen: PBMCs or T cells enriched from blood (not recorded which). The receptor source for this set is a woman in her thirties or forties with acute COVID-19.

This chain uses TRBV6-1 with TRBJ2-7; D gene uncertain. CDR3 length: 12 residues. Trimming pared 2 bases from V and 4 bases from J, leaving 6 bases between. Germline values: CDR1 MNHNS, CDR2 SASEGT. This CDR3 reads CASSEPNYEQYF. The CDR3 region has the DNA TGTGCCAGCAGTGAACCCAATTACGAGCAGTACTTC.

J is TRBJ2-2 and V is TRBV6-5; 7 bases map to TRBD1. Germline-derived CDR1 and CDR2 are MNHEY and SVGAGI. CDR3 size: 15 residues. V gave up 0 bases and J gave up 8 bases; unmatched junction bases: 6. The CDR3 region is CASSYSQGIIGELFF. CDR3 coding DNA: TGTGCCAGCAGTTACTCACAGGGGATTATTGGGGAGCTGTTTTTT.